The 5 T cell receptor beta chains given below trace back to one sample, sequenced in a study of shared clonotypes between healthy human individuals. Naive CD8 cells comprised CD45RO-negative, CCR7-positively selected cells, excluding terminally differentiated effector memory CD45RA+ cells. Produced via immunoSEQ multiplex PCR; TCRdb's table is partial and in-frame only. In the table there are some 2 million clones, less than 95% of which are singletons. The sequencing sample was made of naive CD8+ T cells sorted from blood. These TCRs come from a man aged 18 to 29 in good health.

A remark on this clone: Within the sample, other DNA sequences also encode this same CDR3. The CDR3 DNA reads TGTGCCAGCAGCGCCCCGACCAGAACTCTCTACGAGCAGTACTTC. Translation gives CASSAPTRTLYEQYF. This rearrangement joins TRBV28 to TRBJ2-7; the D is unclear. V was clipped by 6 bases and J by 3 bases, with 18 bases between them. This CDR3 has 15 residues. Looked up from germline, CDR1 is MDHEN and CDR2 is SYDVKM.

V is TRBV29-1 and J is TRBJ2-4, with D unresolved. Germline CDR1 SQVTM, CDR2 ANQGSEA. With 3 bases removed from V and 1 base from J, the gap between germline ends came to 7 bases. The CDR3 totals 13 residues. The CDR3 is CSVDTRAKNIQYF. The CDR3, as DNA: TGCAGCGTTGATACTCGGGCCAAAAACATTCAGTACTTC.

This sequence joins TRBV28 and TRBJ1-5, with D possibly TRBD1 on 6 matching bases. The CDR3 length is 14 residues. V gave up 5 bases and J gave up 10 bases, with 18 bases separating them. Germline V gives CDR1 MDHEN, CDR2 SYDVKM. The CDR3 bases are TGTGCCAGCAGTCTTCCCACACAGGGCGCTCCCCAGCATTTT. Its translation is CASSLPTQGAPQHF.

This sequence joins TRBV10-2 and TRBJ2-1, with a tentative D call TRBD1 (6 bases). The V gene lost 5 bases and the J gene lost 4 bases, with 12 bases spanning the gap. Germline V CDR1 and CDR2: WSHSY, SAAADI. The CDR3 totals 14 residues. This CDR3 reads CASSPSTGYNEQFF. In DNA, the CDR3 is TGCGCCAGCAGTCCGTCGACAGGTTACAATGAGCAGTTCTTC.

The chain recombines TRBV10-1 with TRBJ2-5; 9 bases line up with TRBD1. The CDR3 is made up of 16 amino acids. Germline values: CDR1 WNHNN, CDR2 SYGVQD (reference sequence). Trimming removed 4 bases from V and 3 bases from J; junction bases left unmatched: 9. CDR3 sequence: CASSGTTGGEEETQYF. CDR3 in DNA: TGCGCCAGCAGTGGCACAACAGGGGGCGAGGAAGAGACCCAGTACTTC.